This entry lists 2 T cell receptor beta chains sequenced from one sample in a study of T cell responses to AZD1222 COVID-19 vaccine. TCRdb keeps only in-frame clones here, not all; method: immunoSEQ multiplex PCR. The repertoire holds 120,000 to 150,000 clones, with more than 70% as singletons. The sample consisted of peripheral blood, taken on day 0 of AZD1222 vaccination. The receptors originated from an adult in good health.

Concerning this clone itself: Other nucleotide sequences from this sample produce the same CDR3. The V gene is TRBV2, the J gene TRBJ1-4; unclear D gene. The germline V and J ends were trimmed by 6 bases and 0 bases, with 2 bases remaining between them. The length of the CDR3 is 12 residues. Germline V CDR1 and CDR2: SNHLY, FYNNEI. The CDR3, as DNA: TGTGCCAGCAGCGCAACTAATGAAAAACTGTTTTTT. Its translation: CASSATNEKLFF.

The chain couples TRBV11-2 to TRBJ1-4; D not certain. Germline assignment: CDR1 SGHAT and CDR2 FQNNGV. The CDR3 has 16 residues. V shed 5 bases and J shed 1 base, with 14 bases lying between them. The CDR3 loop reads CASSHQRRVTNEKLFF. CDR3 nucleotides: TGTGCCAGCAGCCACCAGCGGCGGGTAACTAATGAAAAACTGTTTTTT. The complete variable domain, with remaining parts taken from reference TRBV11-2 and TRBJ1-4, reads EAGVAQSPRYKIIEKRQSVAFWCNPISGHATLYWYQQILGQGPKLLIQFQNNGVVDDSQLPKDRFSAERLKGVDSTLKIQPAKLEDSAVYLCASSHQRRVTNEKLFFGSGTQLSVL.